The TCR beta chain under discussion was sequenced for a study of CD8 T cells in Susac syndrome. This CDR3 is 18 amino acids long. V shed 4 bases, J shed 1 base, and the junction held 9 bases outside the gene matches. Germline assignment: CDR1 MGHRA and CDR2 YSYEKL. Reverse transcription of 0.5 to 1 ug RNA was performed with random hexamers. The method of amplification for TCR beta CDR3 was immunoSEQ multiplex PCR, covering 54 Vbeta and 13 Jbeta. Each CDR3 protein is one row after TCRdb ran MiXCR on the immunoSEQ multiplex PCR reads. The data contain around 46,000 distinct CDR3 sequences, almost 95% of them seen just once; the ten biggest clones take up approximately 0.41%. TCR beta sequencing was performed on blood CD8+ and CD4+ T cells. Both CD4+ and CD8+ T cells were negatively isolated, and TEMRA cells underwent FACS enrichment.

The receptor's source is a human donor in good health. Sequenced: CD8+ T cells from PBMCs. J is TRBJ2-2 and V is TRBV4-1; 10 bases fit TRBD2. The CDR3 coding sequence is TGCGCCAGCAGCCTCCCCAAAAGGACTAGCGGGAACACCGGGGAGCTGTTTTTT. Translation: CASSLPKRTSGNTGELFF.